Following are 18 T cell receptor beta chains from one sample sequenced in a study of blood T cell repertoires in COVID-19 (dated by TCRdb to between 2020 and 2021). To prepare the library, the immunoSEQ multiplex PCR assay was applied. Held by TCRdb, this immuneACCESS table contains in-frame sequences only and omits some clones. Under half of the omission traces to an unresolved V gene where checked; the cause of the rest is unknown. Here the sample has roughly 430,000 clones; over 75% occur a single time. The top ten clonotypes cover approximately 2.1% of the sample. Source material: PBMCs or T cells enriched from blood (not recorded which). Receptors were obtained from a woman aged 40 to 50 with acute COVID-19.

This clone was seen more than once but under ten times. The V call is TRBV2, the J call TRBJ1-2, with 8 bases lining up with TRBD1. The CDR3 spans 14 residues. With V trimmed by 8 bases and J by 2 bases, 7 bases remained unmatched. Germline V gene sequence: CDR1 SNHLY, CDR2 FYNNEI. The CDR3 DNA sequence: TGTGCCAGCCGCCCCGGGACAGGAAACTATGGCTACACCTTC. Translated: CASRPGTGNYGYTF.

DNA for the CDR3: TGCGCCAGCAGCCAAAGCGCCAGCGGGGGGGCCTGGGAGACCCAGTACTTC. Amino acids: CASSQSASGGAWETQYF. The chain recombines TRBV5-1 with TRBJ2-5, with 10 bases aligning to TRBD2. Germline CDR1 SGHRS, CDR2 YFSETQ. V was pared by 4 bases and J by 5 bases, with 14 bases of the junction left unmatched. The CDR3 loop spans 17 amino acids.

The chain combines TRBV5-4 with TRBJ2-3; D is unclear. The V and J ends lost 5 bases and 0 bases respectively, with 13 bases between them. CDR3 length: 15 amino acids. Germline V CDR1 and CDR2: SGHNT, YYREEE (reference sequence). The CDR3 loop is CASRQQITSTDTQYF. The CDR3 coding sequence is TGTGCCAGCAGACAACAGATTACTAGCACAGATACGCAGTATTTT.

The J gene is TRBJ1-4, the V gene TRBV10-3, with 9 bases aligning to TRBD1. Germline V gene sequence: CDR1 ENHRY, CDR2 SYGVKD. The CDR3 has 13 amino acids. V dropped 10 bases and J dropped 4; count of bases not matched to a gene: 4. The CDR3 DNA reads as TGTGCCACGGAGGACAGGGGTAATGAAAAACTGTTTTTT. Its translation is CATEDRGNEKLFF.

The rearrangement uses TRBV6-5 and TRBJ1-3, with TRBD1 as a possible D gene (6 bases). The CDR3 has 14 amino acids. Germline V lookup: CDR1 MNHEY, CDR2 SVGAGI. Between the trimmed V and J ends, which lost 6 bases and 3 bases, there was a span of 12 bases. The CDR3 DNA reads as TGTGCCAGCAGGGGGCCAGGGGTTGGAAACACCATATATTTT. Residues: CASRGPGVGNTIYF.

The chain employs TRBV5-1 and TRBJ1-2, with D unclear. CDR1 is SGHRS and CDR2 is YFSETQ in the germline V gene. The CDR3 is 14 amino acids. V gave up 4 bases and J gave up 8 bases, with 18 bases separating them. CDR3 residues: CASSPFVLGGGYTF. CDR3 nucleotide sequence: TGCGCCAGCAGCCCTTTCGTGCTGGGAGGAGGCTACACCTTC.

The sample holds one count of this clone. This chain uses TRBV9 with TRBJ2-2; 7 nucleotides match TRBD2. The CDR3 consists of 19 residues. The V gene's germline CDR1 is SGDLS and CDR2 YYNGEE. V gave up 7 bases and J gave up 2 bases; unmatched junction bases: 20. CDR3 nucleotide sequence: TGTGCCAGCCACCAGAACCGGGACTACCCACAGAAAAACACCGGGGAGCTGTTTTTT. Amino acid sequence: CASHQNRDYPQKNTGELFF.

The chain has TRBV30 and TRBJ2-5; the match to TRBD2 covers 10 bases. V lost 0 bases, J lost 2 bases, and 9 bases stayed unmatched. This CDR3 is 17 amino acids long. CDR1 is GTSNPN, CDR2 SVGIG, per germline (reference sequence). As DNA, the CDR3 is TGTGCCTGGAGTGTTCGCGCAGGAGCGGGGGGGCAAGAGACCCAGTACTTC. Protein sequence: CAWSVRAGAGGQETQYF.

With respect to this clone: The same CDR3 also results from other DNA sequences found in this sample. The rearrangement links TRBV12-3 or TRBV12-4 to TRBJ1-2; D remains ambiguous. Trimming took off 6 bases at V and 5 bases at J, with 10 bases between the two ends. This CDR3 comprises 12 residues. In nucleotides, the CDR3 is TGTGCCAGCAGCCCTCGCGGGTATGGCTACACCTTC. Protein sequence: CASSPRGYGYTF.

The chain uses TRBV19 and TRBJ1-4; TRBD1 might be the D (6 bases). V was shortened by 8 bases and J by 0 bases, with 10 bases between the two germline ends. The CDR3 loop spans 14 amino acids. The V gene's germline CDR1 is LNHDA and CDR2 SQIVND (reference sequence). The CDR3, as DNA: TGTGCCAGTCACCAGGGGTCAACTAATGAAAAACTGTTTTTT. Translation gives CASHQGSTNEKLFF.

V and J are TRBV9 and TRBJ2-1, with 10 bases identical to TRBD2. CDR3 length: 15 residues. J gave up 4 bases and V 4 bases, and 5 bases lay outside the gene matches. Germline V lookup: CDR1 SGDLS, CDR2 YYNGEE. The DNA for the CDR3 is TGTGCCAGCAGCACACGACTAGCGGGTTACAATGAGCAGTTCTTC. Amino acids: CASSTRLAGYNEQFF.

The chain combines TRBV6-5 with TRBJ2-5; 11 bases align to TRBD2. Germline trimming cut 2 bases from V and 4 bases from J; bases unmatched to any gene: 0. Germline CDR1 and CDR2: MNHEY and SVGAGI. The CDR3 is 14 residues long. The CDR3 protein is CASSYLAGGETQYF. Written as DNA, the CDR3 is TGTGCCAGCAGTTACCTAGCGGGGGGAGAGACCCAGTACTTC.

This clone was observed many times. CDR3 loop: CAWSGGQDNSPLHF. The CDR3 nucleotides are TGTGCCTGGAGTGGTGGACAGGATAATTCACCCCTCCACTTT. The rearrangement joins TRBV30 to TRBJ1-6; 7 bases line up with TRBD1. This CDR3 comprises 14 residues. From germline, CDR1 is GTSNPN and CDR2 SVGIG (reference sequence). The V and J ends lost 1 base and 5 bases, in that order; junction bases with no gene match: 2.

Worth noting for this clone: Within the sample, other DNA sequences also encode this same CDR3. This chain joins TRBV20-1 and TRBJ2-7; weak D call: TRBD1 (6 bases). Trimming cost V 3 bases and J 7 bases, with 10 bases left between them. The CDR3 is 11 amino acids. The germline V gene has CDR1 DFQATT and CDR2 SNEGSKA (reference sequence). The CDR3 DNA reads TGCAGTGCTAGGGGGCAGGGGGAGCAGTACTTC. Encoded protein: CSARGQGEQYF.

V usage is TRBV7-9 and J usage is TRBJ2-6, with D possibly being TRBD2 (6 bases). This CDR3 comprises 18 residues. Trimming stripped 5 bases from V and 0 bases from J, with 17 bases between. In germline, CDR1 is SEHNR, CDR2 FQNEAQ (reference sequence). The chain's CDR3 is CASSLSPGLSSGANVLTF. CDR3 coding DNA: TGTGCCAGCAGCCTCTCTCCGGGACTGAGCTCTGGGGCCAACGTCCTGACTTTC. The variable domain in full, completed from reference TRBV7-9 and TRBJ2-6, reads DTGVSQNPRHKITKRGQNVTFRCDPISEHNRLYWYRQTLGQGPEFLTYFQNEAQLEKSRLLSDRFSAERPKGSFSTLEIQRTEQGDSAMYLCASSLSPGLSSGANVLTFGAGSRLTVL.

This clone was picked up many times. V gene TRBV4-1 combines with J gene TRBJ1-2; D unclear. Germline V lookup: CDR1 MGHRA, CDR2 YSYEKL. The CDR3 length is 13 residues. V was pared by 1 base and J by 6 bases, with 9 bases between. The CDR3 nucleotides are TGCGCCAGCAGCCAAGTCGGGGTACATGGCTACACCTTC. Its translation is CASSQVGVHGYTF.

The rearrangement joins TRBV7-8 to TRBJ1-2, with D possibly being TRBD1 (6 bases). Germline assignment: CDR1 SGHVS and CDR2 FQNEAQ. Trimming shortened V by 5 bases and J by 7 bases, and 26 bases separated the two germline ends. The CDR3 is made up of 17 amino acids. In nucleotides, the CDR3 is TGTGCCAGCAGCCGGACGGCACAGGGTCTGGAGTTGAGTGGCTACACCTTC. Protein: CASSRTAQGLELSGYTF.

This clone is a singleton in its sample. This chain uses TRBV3-1 (or the pseudogene TRBV3-2) with TRBJ2-2; D unclear. The CDR3 is made up of 16 amino acids. Trimming pared 4 bases from V and 0 bases from J, leaving 12 bases between. Germline-derived CDR1 and CDR2 are LGHDT and YNNKEL (reference sequence). Here the CDR3 reads CASSRRATTNTGELFF. For the CDR3, the DNA is TGTGCCAGCAGCCGTCGCGCGACAACGAACACCGGGGAGCTGTTTTTT.